This entry features one TCR beta chain sequence. This sample is drawn from a study of T cells in Graves' hyperthyroidism and ophthalmopathy. Amplification of TCR beta CDR3 regions used RNA as the template. The TCR CDR3 was amplified in a first-round RT-PCR using the HTBI primer set. In TCRdb, the multiplex PCR reads were re-called with MiXCR into one record per CDR3 protein. The sample has around 300,000 distinct CDR3 sequences, 20% to 25% seen once. CDR3 length: 16 residues. CDR1 MNHEY and CDR2 SVGEGT come from the germline V gene. The V and J ends lost 3 bases and 8 bases, in that order; junction bases with no gene match: 4.

The rearrangement uses TRBV6-2 or TRBV6-3 and TRBJ2-1; 16 bases are shared with TRBD2. The TCR sequence derives from a man between 25 and 39 years old with Graves' ophthalmopathy. Specimen: blood. DNA for the CDR3: TGTGCCAGCAGTTATTCCGGGACTAGCGGGAGGGATGAGCAGTTCTTC. It translates to CASSYSGTSGRDEQFF.